The 18 T cell receptor beta chains given below trace back to one sample, sequenced in a study of cytomegalovirus exposure and HLA in healthy donors. Use of 60 Vbeta and 13 Jbeta primers characterized the PCR. Profiling relied on immunoSEQ multiplex PCR, and the TCRdb table lists in-frame clones only, not all of them. The sample carries about 180,000 clones, around 80% recorded once. The material sequenced was PBMCs. The receptors shown here come from a girl under 18 in good health and CMV-seropositive.

This rearrangement joins TRBV30 to TRBJ2-5; 10 bases map to TRBD2. The CDR3 runs 17 residues. V lost 0 bases, J lost 5 bases, and 12 bases stayed unmatched. From germline, CDR1 is GTSNPN and CDR2 SVGIG (reference sequence). CDR3: CAWSVKSLAGVVETQYF. CDR3 bases: TGTGCCTGGAGTGTAAAGTCGCTAGCGGGAGTAGTGGAGACCCAGTACTTC. The whole variable domain, remainder taken from reference TRBV30 and TRBJ2-5, is SQTIHQWPATLVQPVGSPLSLECTVEGTSNPNLYWYRQAAGRGLQLLFYSVGIGQISSEVPQNLSASRPQDRQFILSSKKLLLSDSGFYLCAWSVKSLAGVVETQYFGPGTRLLVL.

A few counts support this clone. The CDR3 sequence is CASSLARGTSGNTGELFF. CDR3 DNA sequence: TGTGCCAGCAGCTTAGCGCGCGGGACTAGCGGGAACACCGGGGAGCTGTTTTTT. The genes are TRBV7-9 and TRBJ2-2; 11 positions match TRBD2. V lost 0 bases to trimming and J lost 1 base; unmatched junction nucleotides: 4. This CDR3 region has 18 residues. From germline, CDR1 is SEHNR and CDR2 FQNEAQ (reference sequence).

This clone was observed a single time. V is TRBV19 and J is TRBJ2-3; 11 bases are a match to TRBD2. The V gene end was trimmed by 3 bases and the J gene end by 4 bases; junction bases not matched to a gene: 12. The germline CDR1 and CDR2 sequences are LNHDA and SQIVND (reference sequence). The length of the CDR3 is 18 residues. The CDR3 DNA is TGTGCCAGTAGTATCCCCCCGAGACTAGCGGGAAGGGCAGATACGCAGTATTTT. Amino acids: CASSIPPRLAGRADTQYF. Drawing the rest from reference TRBV19 and TRBJ2-3, the complete variable domain is DGGITQSPKYLFRKEGQNVTLSCEQNLNHDAMYWYRQDPGQGLRLIYYSQIVNDFQKGDIAEGYSVSREKKESFPLTVTSAQKNPTAFYLCASSIPPRLAGRADTQYFGPGTRLTVL.

The chain combines TRBV2 with TRBJ1-1, with D hard to call. Trimming removed 0 bases from V and 6 bases from J, with 17 bases in between. CDR3 length: 16 amino acids. Germline V gene sequence: CDR1 SNHLY, CDR2 FYNNEI. In nucleotides, the CDR3 is TGTGCCAGCAGTGAAGCGCCCCGGGGATCTGCGGCTGAAGCTTTCTTT. Translated, it gives CASSEAPRGSAAEAFF.

In DNA, the CDR3 is TGCAGCGTTCTTCGACAGGACTCCTACGAGCAGTACTTC. Its protein is CSVLRQDSYEQYF. The V gene is TRBV29-1, the J gene TRBJ2-7; maybe TRBD1 (6 bases). Germline CDR1 SQVTM, CDR2 ANQGSEA. The CDR3 covers 13 residues. V was clipped by 5 bases and J by 0 bases, with 11 bases between them.

In DNA, the CDR3 is TGCGCCAGCAGCCAACGACAGTTGGAAGACACCATATATTTT. Translated, it gives CASSQRQLEDTIYF. The chain carries TRBV4-1 and TRBJ1-3; weak D call: TRBD1 (5 bases). V lost 2 bases and J lost 8, with 13 bases in between. The CDR3 runs 14 residues. Germline loops: CDR1 MGHRA, CDR2 YSYEKL.

The chain employs TRBV6-1 and TRBJ2-1; 10 nucleotides line up with TRBD1. This CDR3 is built from 15 residues. The V segment lost 6 bases and the J segment 6 bases; nucleotides outside the gene matches: 8. The germline V gene encodes CDR1 MNHNS and CDR2 SASEGT. The CDR3 reads CASSMGQGMRNEQFF. DNA of the CDR3: TGTGCCAGCAGCATGGGACAGGGGATGCGCAATGAGCAGTTCTTC.

This chain connects TRBV6-1 to TRBJ2-4; 9 bases map to TRBD1. Germline CDR1 and CDR2: MNHNS and SASEGT. The J segment lost 9 bases and the V segment lost 2 bases, leaving 8 bases of the junction unmatched. The CDR3 totals 15 residues. The CDR3 DNA follows: TGTGCCAGCAGTGAACTGACAGGGGGGGAGGGCATTCAGTACTTC. This translates into CASSELTGGEGIQYF.

This clone was seen only once. The rearrangement joins TRBV5-6 to TRBJ1-2; D gene unclear. V was pared by 2 bases and J by 4 bases, with 3 bases between. This CDR3 is built from 11 residues. Germline V lookup: CDR1 SGHDT, CDR2 YYEEEE. CDR3: CASSFSYGYTF. The CDR3 DNA follows: TGTGCCAGCAGCTTTAGCTATGGCTACACCTTC.

The J gene is TRBJ2-1, the V gene TRBV27, with D maybe TRBD2 (6 bases). Germline loops: CDR1 MNHEY, CDR2 SMNVEV (reference sequence). Trimming cost V 6 bases and J 1 base, with 10 bases left between them. The CDR3 contains 14 residues. The chain's CDR3 is CASRNGGSYNEQFF. The CDR3 nucleotides are TGTGCCAGCAGGAATGGGGGGTCCTACAATGAGCAGTTCTTC.

The gene calls are TRBV5-6 and TRBJ2-7, with a possible D match to TRBD1 (5 bases). There are 14 residues in the CDR3. Germline V CDR1 and CDR2: SGHDT, YYEEEE. With 2 bases removed from V and 3 bases from J, the gap between germline ends came to 12 bases. The CDR3 bases are TGTGCCAGCAGCTTAGGGGAAGGCTACTACGAGCAGTACTTC. Translation gives CASSLGEGYYEQYF.

The chain couples TRBV6-6 to TRBJ1-1; possible D gene TRBD1, 5 bases. The germline V gene has CDR1 MNHNY and CDR2 SVGAGI (reference sequence). The CDR3 loop spans 15 amino acids. V lost 5 bases to trimming and J lost 4 bases, with 17 bases between them. CDR3 loop: CASSPLGEGGTEAFF. The CDR3 DNA reads as TGTGCCAGCAGTCCGTTGGGGGAGGGAGGCACTGAAGCTTTCTTT.

This clone showed up just once. The rearrangement uses TRBV4-1 and TRBJ2-1, with 8 bases lining up with TRBD1. This CDR3 has 13 residues. V trimming: 3 bases; J trimming: 9 bases; junction bases outside the gene matches: 4. Germline loops: CDR1 MGHRA, CDR2 YSYEKL. The CDR3: CASSHSTGGEQFF. CDR3 DNA: TGCGCCAGCAGCCATTCTACAGGGGGTGAGCAGTTCTTC.

The chain has TRBV2 and TRBJ2-1, with 7 bases identical to TRBD2. This CDR3 is 14 amino acids long. The junction had 9 bases not matched to a gene; V was cut back by 6 bases and J by 7 bases. Looked up from germline, CDR1 is SNHLY and CDR2 is FYNNEI. The CDR3 loop is CASSGEGSRNEQFF. The CDR3 bases are TGTGCCAGCAGCGGGGAGGGGAGCAGAAATGAGCAGTTCTTC.

The genes are TRBV19 and TRBJ1-2; the D gene is possibly TRBD1 (6 bases). CDR3 length: 13 amino acids. Looked up from germline, CDR1 is LNHDA and CDR2 is SQIVND (reference sequence). V was shortened by 4 bases and J by 4 bases, with 10 bases between the two germline ends. This chain's CDR3 is CASSKDSLYGYTF. For the CDR3, the DNA is TGTGCCAGTAGTAAGGACAGCCTCTATGGCTACACCTTC. The variable domain in full, with the rest retrieved from reference TRBV19 and TRBJ1-2, is DGGITQSPKYLFRKEGQNVTLSCEQNLNHDAMYWYRQDPGQGLRLIYYSQIVNDFQKGDIAEGYSVSREKKESFPLTVTSAQKNPTAFYLCASSKDSLYGYTFGSGTRLTVV.

This clone was counted once. V usage is TRBV2 and J usage is TRBJ1-5; no reliable D call. Trimming pared 5 bases from V and 7 bases from J, leaving 9 bases between. CDR3 length: 12 amino acids. Germline loops: CDR1 SNHLY, CDR2 FYNNEI. CDR3 in DNA: TGTGCCAGCAGTCGATATAGCCAGCCCCAGCATTTT. This gives the protein CASSRYSQPQHF. Full variable domain (outside the CDR3, taken from reference TRBV2 and TRBJ1-5): EPEVTQTPSHQVTQMGQEVILRCVPISNHLYFYWYRQILGQKVEFLVSFYNNEISEKSEIFDDQFSVERPDGSNFTLKIRSTKLEDSAMYFCASSRYSQPQHFGDGTRLSIL.

J is TRBJ1-2 and V is TRBV20-1; the D is unclear. With 6 bases removed from V and 4 bases from J, the gap between germline ends came to 9 bases. CDR1 and CDR2 (germline): DFQATT, SNEGSKA (reference sequence). The CDR3 has 11 residues. The CDR3 DNA is TGCAGTGCCTTGGGCGTCTATGGCTACACCTTC. The encoded protein is CSALGVYGYTF.

V usage is TRBV19 and J usage is TRBJ2-3; 8 positions match TRBD2. Trimming at V came to 5 bases and at J to 2 bases, leaving 9 bases not matched to a gene. CDR1 LNHDA and CDR2 SQIVND come from the germline V gene (reference sequence). This CDR3 is 16 amino acids long. This CDR3 is CASSSTLREDTDTQYF. The CDR3 nucleotides are TGTGCCAGTAGTTCCACCCTGCGGGAGGACACAGATACGCAGTATTTT.